This T cell receptor beta chain was recovered during a study of breast tumors, draining lymph nodes, adjacent tissues. Many counts were recorded for this clonotype. As yet, its antigen is unknown. Deletions cut 4 bases from V and 9 bases from J, with 9 bases between. The CDR3 is 11 amino acids. CDR1 is LGHDT, CDR2 YNNKEL, per germline (reference sequence). TCRdb re-called the multiplex PCR reads through MiXCR, storing one row per CDR3 protein. The table includes approximately 150,000 distinct CDR3 sequences, around 35% detected once. Study-wide points: Tumor repertoires ranked between lymph nodes and nontumor tissue in diversity, with V and J gene preferences. Data only fit, rather than demonstrated, lymph node origin of most tumor T cells.

Axillary draining lymph nodes of breast cancer patients supplied the node samples. The material sequenced was axillary lymph node tissue. The V and J genes are TRBV3-1 and TRBJ2-5; D unclear. The source of this sequence is a female donor with breast cancer. Some clones in this sample may be carry-over from other donors' samples. The CDR3 DNA reads TGTGCCAGCAGCCGAGATCGGGCCCAGTACTTC. Translating gives CASSRDRAQYF.